Below are 12 T cell receptor beta chains sequenced from a single sample in a study of identical twins. TCRdb re-analysed the 5' RACE reads in MiXCR, keeping a single row per CDR3 protein. The table lists roughly 700,000 distinct CDR3 sequences, over 8.5% of them singletons. This sample also appeared in a second study, on yellow fever vaccine responses in identical twins.

The sample comprised PBMCs. The receptors come from a woman aged 18-35 years in good health.

This clonotype was seen at least ten times. V is TRBV27 and J is TRBJ1-4; D is unclear. This CDR3 has 15 amino acids. Germline CDR1 reads MNHEY; CDR2 reads SMNVEV (reference sequence). V was trimmed by 2 bases and J by 5 bases, leaving 12 bases between them. The CDR3 here is CASSLLKTRNEKLFF. Written as DNA, the CDR3 is TGTGCCAGCAGTTTACTAAAGACGAGAAATGAAAAACTGTTTTTT. Full variable domain (rest looked up from reference TRBV27 and TRBJ1-4): EAQVTQNPRYLITVTGKKLTVTCSQNMNHEYMSWYRQDPGLGLRQIYYSMNVEVTDKGDVPEGYKVSRKEKRNFPLILESPSPNQTSLYFCASSLLKTRNEKLFFGSGTQLSVL.

In this sample, this clonotype turned up many times. The J gene is TRBJ2-3, the V gene TRBV6-2 or TRBV6-3, with D tentatively TRBD1 (5 bases). V lost 6 bases and J 1 base, leaving 11 bases between the germline ends. The CDR3 covers 14 residues. Germline V gene lookup returns CDR1 MNHEY and CDR2 SVGEGT. The CDR3 reads CASSPGRGTDTQYF. CDR3 coding DNA: TGTGCCAGCAGCCCCGGCAGGGGCACAGATACGCAGTATTTT.

The chain is built from TRBV13 and TRBJ2-7, with D possibly TRBD1 on 6 matching bases. Trimming pared 4 bases from V and 7 bases from J, leaving 14 bases between. CDR1 is PRHDT, CDR2 FYEKMQ, per germline (reference sequence). The CDR3 is made up of 13 amino acids. For the CDR3, the DNA is TGTGCCAGCAGCTCCACAGGGTGGAGGGAGCAGTACTTC. Its protein product is CASSSTGWREQYF.

There are many counts of this clonotype. The J gene is TRBJ2-4, the V gene TRBV4-3; the D gene is possibly TRBD1 (5 bases). Trimming shortened V by 0 bases and J by 2 bases, and 11 bases separated the two germline ends. This CDR3 has 16 residues. From germline, CDR1 is LGHNA and CDR2 YSLEER. As DNA, the CDR3 is TGCGCCAGCAGCCAAGATCTGACAGCAACCAAAAACATTCAGTACTTC. It specifies CASSQDLTATKNIQYF.

This clonotype showed up many times. The J gene is TRBJ2-5, the V gene TRBV5-1; 8 bases agree with TRBD2. CDR3 size: 16 residues. Germline trimming cut 5 bases from V and 3 bases from J; bases unmatched to any gene: 12. Germline-derived CDR1 and CDR2 are SGHRS and YFSETQ. The CDR3 reads CASSEEGTRYKETQYF. DNA of the CDR3: TGCGCCAGCAGTGAGGAGGGGACTAGGTACAAAGAGACCCAGTACTTC.

This clonotype was observed a handful of times. The gene calls are TRBV9 and TRBJ2-3, with D hard to call. V lost 0 bases, J lost 1 base, and 6 bases lay in between. CDR1 and CDR2 (germline): SGDLS, YYNGEE. The CDR3 covers 14 residues. The CDR3, as DNA: TGTGCCAGCAGCGTAGAGGTAGGCACAGATACGCAGTATTTT. Translated: CASSVEVGTDTQYF.

This clonotype was recorded many times. The V gene is TRBV3-1, the J gene TRBJ1-5; D not resolved. CDR1 LGHDT and CDR2 YNNKEL come from the germline V gene (reference sequence). V lost 4 bases and J lost 0, with 7 bases in between. This CDR3 is built from 14 residues. The CDR3 coding sequence is TGTGCCAGCAGCCGCACCAATAGCAATCAGCCCCAGCATTTT. Translating it yields CASSRTNSNQPQHF. The variable domain in full, with the rest retrieved from reference TRBV3-1 and TRBJ1-5, is DTAVSQTPKYLVTQMGNDKSIKCEQNLGHDTMYWYKQDSKKFLKIMFSYNNKELIINETVPNRFSPKSPDKAHLNLHINSLELGDSAVYFCASSRTNSNQPQHFGDGTRLSIL.

The chain carries TRBV29-1 and TRBJ2-2, with TRBD2 as a possible D gene (5 bases). V was shortened by 0 bases and J by 3 bases, with 11 bases between the two germline ends. The V gene's germline CDR1 is SQVTM and CDR2 ANQGSEA. The CDR3 has 15 residues. CDR3 amino acids: CSVEEGQEDTGELFF. As DNA, the CDR3 is TGCAGCGTTGAAGAAGGCCAGGAGGACACCGGGGAGCTGTTTTTT.

This clonotype was counted many times. The chain joins TRBV6-2 or TRBV6-3 to TRBJ2-2, with TRBD1 matching 9 bases. The germline CDR1 and CDR2 sequences are MNHEY and SVGEGT. The CDR3 is 14 residues long. V trimming: 4 bases; J trimming: 6 bases; junction bases outside the gene matches: 3. CDR3 in amino acids: CASSFGQGPGELFF. CDR3 bases: TGTGCCAGCAGTTTCGGACAGGGGCCCGGGGAGCTGTTTTTT.

The rearrangement links TRBV6-1 to TRBJ1-1; 8 positions agree with TRBD1. This CDR3 is 14 amino acids long. Germline CDR1 reads MNHNS; CDR2 reads SASEGT. CDR3 sequence (DNA): TGTGCAACGAGGACAGGGACGAGGTACACTGAAGCTTTCTTT. Its translation is CATRTGTRYTEAFF.

This clonotype was seen a handful of times. The gene calls are TRBV12-3 or TRBV12-4 and TRBJ1-6, with 9 bases aligning to TRBD1. The CDR3 has 14 residues. V trimming: 10 bases; J trimming: 7 bases; junction bases outside the gene matches: 8. The CDR3 DNA reads as TGTGCCACCACCCGGACAGGGGACAATTCACCCCTCCACTTT. Translation gives CATTRTGDNSPLHF.

The CDR3 region has the DNA TGTGCCACCAGTGATTTTAAACAGGGCCAAGAGACCCAGTACTTC. This sequence encodes CATSDFKQGQETQYF. The V gene is TRBV24-1, the J gene TRBJ2-5, with D possibly matching TRBD1 (6 bases). Germline V lookup: CDR1 KGHDR, CDR2 SFDVKD. This CDR3 region has 15 residues. Between the trimmed V and J ends, which lost 1 base and 1 base, there was a span of 9 bases.